This T cell receptor (beta chain) derives from a study of post-analysis software for immune sequencing data. Comments on this clonotype: Its antigen is not known.

J gave up 4 bases and V 6 bases, and 5 bases lay outside the gene matches. CDR1 is MNHEY and CDR2 is SVGAGI in the germline V gene. The CDR3 consists of 14 residues. Broader study findings: When patients were compared with controls, a handful of TRBV segments were more frequent, TRBV5-6, TRBV5-1 and TRBV20-1 among them. With F measure, samples from one preparation batch clustered together strongly.

Unique molecular identifiers were present in the TCR beta cDNA libraries. TCRdb re-analysed the PCR reads in MiXCR, keeping a single row per CDR3 protein. The data contain approximately 630,000 distinct CDR3 sequences, approximately 60% of them seen just once; the ten biggest clones take up approximately 10%. V and J are TRBV6-5 and TRBJ1-4, with TRBD1 matching 7 bases. This TCR was sampled from a girl aged 2-10 years with multiple sclerosis. Sample: blood. The CDR3 bases are TGTGCCAGCAGCATGGGACAGCATAATGAAAAACTGTTTTTT. Encoded protein: CASSMGQHNEKLFF.